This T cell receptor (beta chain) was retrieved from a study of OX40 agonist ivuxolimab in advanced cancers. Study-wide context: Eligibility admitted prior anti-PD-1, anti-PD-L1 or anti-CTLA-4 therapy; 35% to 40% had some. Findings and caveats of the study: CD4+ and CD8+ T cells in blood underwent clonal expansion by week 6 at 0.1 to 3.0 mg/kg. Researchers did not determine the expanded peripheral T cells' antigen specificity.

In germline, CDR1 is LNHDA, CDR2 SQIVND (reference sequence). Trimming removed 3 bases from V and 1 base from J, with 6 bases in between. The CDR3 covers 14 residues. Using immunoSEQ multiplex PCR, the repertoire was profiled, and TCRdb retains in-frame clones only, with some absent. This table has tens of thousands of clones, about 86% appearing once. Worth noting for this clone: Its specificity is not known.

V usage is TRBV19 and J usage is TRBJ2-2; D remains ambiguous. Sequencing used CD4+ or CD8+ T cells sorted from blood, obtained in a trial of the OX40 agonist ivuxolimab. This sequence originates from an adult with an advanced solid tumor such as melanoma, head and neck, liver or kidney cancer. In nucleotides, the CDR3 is TGTGCCAGTAGTATTTTAGGGAACACCGGGGAGCTGTTTTTT. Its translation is CASSILGNTGELFF.